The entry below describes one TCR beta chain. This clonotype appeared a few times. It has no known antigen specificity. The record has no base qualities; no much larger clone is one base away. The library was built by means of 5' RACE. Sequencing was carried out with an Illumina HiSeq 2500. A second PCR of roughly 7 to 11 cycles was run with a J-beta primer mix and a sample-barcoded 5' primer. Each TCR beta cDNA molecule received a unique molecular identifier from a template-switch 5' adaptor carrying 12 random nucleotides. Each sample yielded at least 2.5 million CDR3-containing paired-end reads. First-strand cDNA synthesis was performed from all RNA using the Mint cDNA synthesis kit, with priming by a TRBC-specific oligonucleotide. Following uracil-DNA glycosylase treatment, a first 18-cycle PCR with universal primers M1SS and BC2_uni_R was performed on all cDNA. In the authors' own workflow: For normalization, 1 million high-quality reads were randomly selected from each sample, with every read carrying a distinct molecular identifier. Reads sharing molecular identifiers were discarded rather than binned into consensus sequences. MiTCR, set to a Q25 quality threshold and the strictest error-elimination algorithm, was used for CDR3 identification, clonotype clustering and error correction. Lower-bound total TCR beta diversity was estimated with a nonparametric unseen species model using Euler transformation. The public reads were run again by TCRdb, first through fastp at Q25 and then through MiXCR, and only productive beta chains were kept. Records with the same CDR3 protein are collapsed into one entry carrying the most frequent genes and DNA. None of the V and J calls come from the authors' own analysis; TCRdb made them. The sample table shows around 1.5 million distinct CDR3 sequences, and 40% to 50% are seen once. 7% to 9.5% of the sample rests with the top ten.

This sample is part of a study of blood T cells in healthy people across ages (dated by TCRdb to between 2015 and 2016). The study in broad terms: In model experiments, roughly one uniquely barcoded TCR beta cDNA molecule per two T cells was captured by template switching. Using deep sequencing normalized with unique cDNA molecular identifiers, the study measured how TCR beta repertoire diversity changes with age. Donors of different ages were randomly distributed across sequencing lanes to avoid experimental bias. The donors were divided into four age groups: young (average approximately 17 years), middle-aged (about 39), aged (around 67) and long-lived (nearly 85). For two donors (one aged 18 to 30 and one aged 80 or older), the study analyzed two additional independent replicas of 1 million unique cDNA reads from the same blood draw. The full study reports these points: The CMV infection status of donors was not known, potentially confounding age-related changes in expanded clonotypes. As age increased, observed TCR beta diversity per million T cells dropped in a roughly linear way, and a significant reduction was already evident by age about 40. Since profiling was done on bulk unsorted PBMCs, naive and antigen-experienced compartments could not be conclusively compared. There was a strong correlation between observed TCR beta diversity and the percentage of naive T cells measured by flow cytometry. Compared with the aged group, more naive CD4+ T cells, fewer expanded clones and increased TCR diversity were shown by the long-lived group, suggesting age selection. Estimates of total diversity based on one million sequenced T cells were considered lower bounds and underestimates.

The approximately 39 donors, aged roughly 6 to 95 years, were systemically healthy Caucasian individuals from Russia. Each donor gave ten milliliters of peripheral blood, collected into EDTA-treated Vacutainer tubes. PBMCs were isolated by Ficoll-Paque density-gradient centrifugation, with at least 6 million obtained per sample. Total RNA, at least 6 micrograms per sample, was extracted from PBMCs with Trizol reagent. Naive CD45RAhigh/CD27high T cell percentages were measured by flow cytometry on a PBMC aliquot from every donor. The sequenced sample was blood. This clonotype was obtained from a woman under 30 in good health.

The sequenced DNA is TGCGCCAGCAGCCAAGACGGGGCCAGCGGCACTAGCACAGATACGCAGTATTTT. This is translated as CASSQDGASGTSTDTQYF. The receptor chain draws on TRBV4-1 and TRBJ2-3, with the D call perhaps TRBD1 or TRBD2, as 5 bases match in each case. From its cysteine to its phenylalanine, the CDR3 spans 18 amino acids. Kept here is only the CDR3 DNA, which spans 54 bases and is read in frame from base 1. V is clipped by 0 bases and J by 0 bases, and the sequence between their germline boundaries is 16 bases long. The CDR1 and CDR2 encoded by the germline V gene are MGHRA and YSYEKL.